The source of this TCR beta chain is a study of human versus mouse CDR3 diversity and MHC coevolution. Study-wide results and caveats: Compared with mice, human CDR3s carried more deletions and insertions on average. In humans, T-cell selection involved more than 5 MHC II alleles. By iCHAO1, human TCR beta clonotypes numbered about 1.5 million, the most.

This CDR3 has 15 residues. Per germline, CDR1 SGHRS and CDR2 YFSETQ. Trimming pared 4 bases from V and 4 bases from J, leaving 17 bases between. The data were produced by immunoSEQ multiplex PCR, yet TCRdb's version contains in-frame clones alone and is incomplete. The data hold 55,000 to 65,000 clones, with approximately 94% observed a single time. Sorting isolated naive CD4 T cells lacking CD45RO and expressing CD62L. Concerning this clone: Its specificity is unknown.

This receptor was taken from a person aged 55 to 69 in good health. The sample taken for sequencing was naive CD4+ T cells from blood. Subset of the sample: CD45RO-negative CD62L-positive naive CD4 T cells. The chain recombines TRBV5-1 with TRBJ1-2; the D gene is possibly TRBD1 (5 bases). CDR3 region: CASSPAGEGGYGYTF. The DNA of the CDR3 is TGCGCCAGCAGCCCGGCGGGGGAAGGAGGCTATGGCTACACCTTC.